This TCR beta chain derives from a study of long-term antiretroviral therapy in people with HIV. Study findings and constraints: Post-treatment diversity went higher with ART but stayed below transplant donor controls.

The assay used was immunoSEQ (version v3.0), run at survey level. TCRdb's copy holds only in-frame clones and misses some; the assay was immunoSEQ multiplex PCR. The profile shows 25,000 to 35,000 clones, roughly 87% of them singletons. Concerning this clone: Its antigen remains unidentified.

The CDR3 is 17 amino acids. Deletions cut 3 bases from V and 3 bases from J, with 21 bases between. Germline V gene lookup returns CDR1 SGHDN and CDR2 FVKESK. The source of this sequence is a man aged 50-59 years with HIV. The chain uses TRBV14 and TRBJ2-7; D is uncertain. The specimen comprised unsorted PBMCs, sampled 2 years after starting antiretroviral therapy. The CDR3 loop reads CASSHIALPWERYEQYF. In nucleotides, the CDR3 is TGTGCCAGCAGCCATATCGCGCTCCCATGGGAACGCTACGAGCAGTACTTC.